A selection of T cell receptor beta chains follows, all from one sample in a study of human T cells and chemical hapten exposure. TCRdb re-derived calls from the RACE reads in MiXCR, one entry per CDR3 protein. The sample has about 120,000 distinct CDR3 sequences; roughly 14% are singletons. The material sequenced was whole blood, taken in connection with sensitization to the hapten diphenylcyclopropenone (DPC). Source of these receptors: a woman aged 18-29 years with alopecia areata. Some clones in this sample may be carry-over from other donors' samples. Each CDR3 is given with its conserved first and last residue. Each record gives: V gene, J gene, D gene, clone size, CDR3 DNA, CDR3 protein. A D gene is named only where the DNA matches it firmly. Expanded clones are given a class, and other clones once, few, many or no size at all.

>TRBV2|TRBJ2-3|TRBD1|few
TGTGCCAGCAGTGCACAGGGGAGCACAGATACGCAGTATTTT
CASSAQGSTDTQYF
>TRBV10-3|TRBJ1-4|TRBD1|few
TGTGCCATCAGAACCCGGACAGGGGGTAGTGAAAAACTGTTTTTT
CAIRTRTGGSEKLFF
>TRBV6-6|TRBJ1-2|-|many
TGTGCCAGCAGTTATCCGACTAGTGGGAACTATGGCTACACCTTC
CASSYPTSGNYGYTF
>TRBV4-1|TRBJ1-6|-|few
TGCGCCAGCAGCACACAGGGTTCCAATTCACCCCTCCACTTT
CASSTQGSNSPLHF
>TRBV5-1|TRBJ2-2|TRBD1|many
TGCGCCAGCAGCTTGGCCTTGCAGGGGGCCACCGGGGAGCTGTTTTTT
CASSLALQGATGELFF
>TRBV5-1|TRBJ1-1|TRBD1|few
TGCGCCAGCAGCTCCTGGACAGGCATGAACACTGAAGCTTTCTTT
CASSSWTGMNTEAFF
>TRBV28|TRBJ2-5|TRBD2|-
TGTGCCAGCAGTCTCGCAAGAGCTAGCGGGGGTCGAGAGACCCAGTACTTC
CASSLARASGGRETQYF
>TRBV21-1|TRBJ1-5|-|-
TGTGCCAGCACTACACCATCAGGGGATCTCAATCAGCCCCAGCATTTT
CASTTPSGDLNQPQHF
>TRBV10-3|TRBJ2-7|-|-
TGTGCCGTTACGGTCAGCTCCTACGAGCAGTACTTC
CAVTVSSYEQYF
>TRBV12-5|TRBJ2-2|-|few
TGTGCTAGTCGGAACACCGGGGAGCTGTTTTTT
CASRNTGELFF
>TRBV18|TRBJ2-7|-|few
TGTGCCAGCTCACCATTTGGACAATCCTCCTACGAGCAGTACTTC
CASSPFGQSSYEQYF
>TRBV7-2|TRBJ1-5|TRBD1|-
TGTGCCAGCAGCCCGGACAGGGGAAGCAATCAGCCCCAGCATTTT
CASSPDRGSNQPQHF
>TRBV5-1|TRBJ1-4|-|few
TGCGCCAGCAGCTTGTCCGGGTTGGACAATGAAAAACTGTTTTTT
CASSLSGLDNEKLFF
>TRBV11-3|TRBJ2-1|-|many
TGTGCCAGCAGCTCCGATGGAAGGGGCAACAATGAGCAGTTCTTC
CASSSDGRGNNEQFF
>TRBV3-1|TRBJ2-6|-|few
TGTGCCAGCAGCCAGGGACACTCCTTCTCTGGGGCCAACGTCCTGACTTTC
CASSQGHSFSGANVLTF
>TRBV29-1|TRBJ2-3|TRBD1|-
TGCAGCGCTTCAGACAGGGTTAAAGATACGCAGTATTTT
CSASDRVKDTQYF
>TRBV30|TRBJ1-2|-|-
TGTGCCTGGACGGATCTCTATGGCTACACCTTC
CAWTDLYGYTF
>TRBV4-3|TRBJ2-2|TRBD2|-
TGCGCCAGCAGCCAGTCCGGGACTAGGAGCACCGGGGAGCTGTTTTTT
CASSQSGTRSTGELFF
>TRBV7-2|TRBJ2-1|-|-
TGTGCCAGCAGCTCCGACAGGATTAGTGAGCAGTTCTTC
CASSSDRISEQFF
>TRBV5-4|TRBJ2-7|TRBD1|few
TGTGCCAGCAGCTTGGGCCTTGGGACAGGGTACGACGAGCAGTACTTC
CASSLGLGTGYDEQYF
>TRBV12-3/TRBV12-4|TRBJ1-2|TRBD1|few
TGTGCCAGCAGCCTGGGACAGGGGACCTATGGCTACACCTTC
CASSLGQGTYGYTF
>TRBV2|TRBJ1-6|-|many
TGTGCCAGCAGTGAACAGAGCTCCTATAATTCACCCCTCCACTTT
CASSEQSSYNSPLHF
>TRBV7-9|TRBJ1-2|-|-
TGTGCCAGCAGCTCAAACTCTCCGACGGCTAGAGGCTACACCTTC
CASSSNSPTARGYTF
>TRBV29-1|TRBJ1-1|-|many
TGCAGCGTGACCCAGTCCCCGGGGACTGAAGCTTTCTTT
CSVTQSPGTEAFF
>TRBV7-3|TRBJ1-1|-|many
TGTGCCAGCAGCCCAAACGGACCTTCGAAGGTAGCTTTCTTT
CASSPNGPSKVAFF
>TRBV4-3|TRBJ1-6|TRBD1|-
TGCGCCAGCAGCCATAGGGGGCTTAATTCACCCCTCCACTTT
CASSHRGLNSPLHF
>TRBV18|TRBJ2-7|TRBD1|many
TGTGCCAGCAGCCCGGGACAGACCTACGAGCAGTACTTC
CASSPGQTYEQYF
>TRBV25-1|TRBJ1-1|-|few
TGTGCCAGCAGTGAAGACCAGGGAGGGACTGAAGCTTTCTTT
CASSEDQGGTEAFF
>TRBV18|TRBJ2-5|-|few
TGTGCCAGCTCACCGGGACCTCCCCTGTTGTCCCAGTACTTC
CASSPGPPLLSQYF
>TRBV11-2|TRBJ2-7|-|many
TGTGCCAGCAGCTTAGCAGTCTCCTACGAGCAGTACTTC
CASSLAVSYEQYF
>TRBV6-6|TRBJ1-2|-|many
TGTGCCAGCAGAGGACAGGGCTACACCTTC
CASRGQGYTF
>TRBV6-2/TRBV6-3|TRBJ2-2|-|-
TGTGCCAGCACTTACCCTACAGGGACCGGGGAGCTGTTTTTT
CASTYPTGTGELFF
>TRBV7-6|TRBJ1-1|-|many
TGTGCCAGCAGCCTCACGTCGGGTTCAGACACTGAAGCTTTCTTT
CASSLTSGSDTEAFF
>TRBV11-2|TRBJ2-7|-|many
TGTGCCAGCAGAGGATTAACGGGAAACTCCTACGAGCAGTACTTC
CASRGLTGNSYEQYF
>TRBV6-6|TRBJ1-1|-|many
TGTGCCACCAACCCACTGAACACTGAAGCTTTCTTT
CATNPLNTEAFF
>TRBV4-3|TRBJ1-1|TRBD1|few
TGCGCCAGCAGCCAAGAATCGGACAGGGTGCAGACTGAAGCTTTCTTT
CASSQESDRVQTEAFF